This TCR beta chain originates from a study of OX40 agonist ivuxolimab in advanced cancers. Study at large: Dose-escalation patients were diagnosed with hepatocellular carcinoma, melanoma, renal cell cancer or head and neck cancer. Among those enrolled, mean age was approximately 60 years (range roughly 20 to 79) and over 70% were male. Study-wide points: Within 6 weeks, CD4+ and CD8+ blood T cells expanded clonally at 0.1 to 3.0 mg/kg. CD8+ T cells were the subset that, on average, had more expanded clones than CD4+.

Here immunoSEQ multiplex PCR was the method, and the copy in TCRdb shows in-frame clones only, minus some. The sample has 70,000 to 95,000 clones, 80% to 90% seen once; the top ten hold about 1.1%. For this clone: Its antigen is unidentified.

The sample was CD4+ or CD8+ T cells sorted from blood, taken in a trial of the OX40 agonist ivuxolimab. The receptor comes from an adult with an advanced solid tumor such as melanoma, head and neck, liver or kidney cancer.

CDR3 amino acids: CASSQGFGNYGYTF. The CDR3 bases are TGTGCCAGCAGCCAGGGGTTCGGAAACTATGGCTACACCTTC. V and J are TRBV7-2 and TRBJ1-2; D is perhaps TRBD1 (6 bases). Per the germline V gene, CDR1 is SGHTA and CDR2 is FQGNSA. Trimming removed 5 bases at V and 2 bases at J, with 12 bases between. The CDR3 is made up of 14 amino acids.